This is a list of T cell receptor beta chains from one sample in a study of T cell changes during pregnancy in multiple sclerosis. Sequenced by immunoSEQ multiplex PCR; TCRdb stores in-frame clones only, minus some. Of tens of thousands of clones in the sample, around 90% were seen once. Material: CD4+ T cells from peripheral blood mononuclear cells, obtained in the third trimester of pregnancy. The source is a female donor in good health, enrolled as a control in a pregnancy study. Each CDR3 is given without its conserved first and last residue.

v_gene	j_gene	CDR3aa
TRBV30	TRBJ1-5	AWSIGTGARQPQH
TRBV5-6	TRBJ1-2	ASSLATGFGYT
TRBV5-8	TRBJ2-1	ASSLRLAGFF
TRBV30	TRBJ1-1	AWTGGRDTEAF
TRBV11-2	TRBJ1-1	ASSFRTEAF
TRBV18	TRBJ1-2	ASSLDPGGYT
TRBV7-2	TRBJ2-3	ASSLASGVTDTQY
TRBV4-3	TRBJ2-6	ASSQESAASSGANVLT
TRBV19	TRBJ2-3	ATSRTGASTDTQY
TRBV7-2	TRBJ2-2	ASSPGLAGVSNTGELF
TRBV25-1	TRBJ1-1	ASSEGAGEAF
TRBV6-6	TRBJ2-5	ASLGGQGLLQETQY
TRBV11-2	TRBJ1-2	ASSGGGAGYT
TRBV19	TRBJ1-1	ASKQGAFVETEAF
TRBV12-5	TRBJ1-1	ASGRNTEAF
TRBV7-9	TRBJ2-5	ASSLGQIQETQY
TRBV27	TRBJ1-6	ASSIEGNSPLH
TRBV5-6	TRBJ1-4	ASSLTGDNEKLF
TRBV15	TRBJ2-3	ATSAQGEGDTQY
TRBV29-1	TRBJ1-1	SVVDGGFTEAF
TRBV19	TRBJ1-6	ASSTAGQGGSPLH
TRBV7-2	TRBJ1-4	ASSLGTREKLF
TRBV7-2	TRBJ1-2	ASSLNSAARGYT
TRBV7-2	TRBJ1-3	ASSPGQAAAGNTIY
TRBV5-4	TRBJ2-7	ASSLVDSGTEQY
TRBV7-9	TRBJ2-1	AISSGDSRSSYNEQF
TRBV19	TRBJ2-3	ASSIRAGVSDTQY
TRBV7-9	TRBJ2-2	ASSPKLRLGGGELF
TRBV11-2	TRBJ2-1	ASSSSGSEQF
TRBV23-1	TRBJ2-3	ASSQLGREGGDTQY
TRBV19	TRBJ2-5	ASSTTGTPKETQY
TRBV5-1	TRBJ2-7	ASSPILENEQY
TRBV9	TRBJ1-2	ASSVGGGLGYT
TRBV2	TRBJ1-3	ASSEARGSGNTIY
TRBV5-1	TRBJ2-5	ASSILYQETQY
TRBV10-1	TRBJ1-5	ASGPSDQPQH
TRBV7-2	TRBJ1-1	ASSSSLRGATEAF
TRBV2	TRBJ2-1	ASRRLAGDLVNEQF
TRBV7-9	TRBJ1-6	ASSKDSLNSPLH
TRBV5-6	TRBJ1-2	ASSLGGSYGYT
TRBV6-6	TRBJ2-3	ASSYSQGNTQY
TRBV10-2	TRBJ1-2	ASSEGSLARGAVPGYT
TRBV18	TRBJ1-2	ASSPPEVRGYT
TRBV30	TRBJ2-3	AWSVLAGATDTQY
TRBV5-1	TRBJ1-3	ASSDGLSGNTIY
TRBV11-3	TRBJ2-3	ASSAGLAGRFTDTQY
TRBV6-6	TRBJ1-4	ASRTSGTGYEKLF
TRBV6-1	TRBJ1-1	ASKDREAF
TRBV29-1	TRBJ2-3	SVDLAPRTQY